The clone carrying this T cell receptor beta chain was seen more than once but under ten times. Its target is not known. This entry belongs to a study of beta chain features in type 1 diabetes. Unmatched junction bases numbered 1, after V lost 5 bases and J lost 4 bases. CDR3 length equals 12 residues. CDR1 and CDR2 (germline): KGHSH, LQKENI. The whole isolated RNA underwent reverse transcription, so sequencing captured expressed TCRB transcripts. Sequenced by immunoSEQ multiplex PCR; TCRdb stores in-frame clones only, minus some. The sample carries some 410,000 clones, approximately 13% recorded once. Study-level results: The similarity of naive, central memory and Treg TCRB repertoires appeared greater among patients than among healthy donors.

This chain connects TRBV18 to TRBJ2-5, with TRBD2 matching over 7 bases. This receptor was identified in a man aged 25 to 40 in good health. Material: naive CD4+ T cells from blood. The CDR3 protein is CASSASGETQYF. DNA for the CDR3: TGTGCCAGCTCAGCTAGCGGAGAGACCCAGTACTTC.